These T cell receptor beta chains were read from a single sample in a study of T cells in Graves' hyperthyroidism and ophthalmopathy. TCRdb reanalysed the multiplex PCR reads using MiXCR and keeps one entry per CDR3 protein. The data show hundreds of thousands of distinct CDR3 sequences, approximately 18% seen once. Sequencing input: blood. The source is a woman between 45 and 60 years old with Graves' hyperthyroidism that later progressed to Graves' ophthalmopathy. Both conserved end residues are trimmed from each CDR3. Size is omitted from some rows. Given values are once, few, many or a class for expanded clones.

v_call	j_call	clone_size	cdr3_aa
TRBV10-3	TRBJ1-3	NA	AISSEGAPGNTIY
TRBV15	TRBJ2-1	NA	ATSKTLPGLYNEQF
TRBV11-2	TRBJ2-5	many	ASSWRKEEETQY
TRBV7-3	TRBJ2-7	many	ASSLTGDNYEQY
TRBV7-9	TRBJ2-2	NA	ASSLPGGGLNTGELF
TRBV15	TRBJ2-7	NA	ATSRAGTGVREQY
TRBV27	TRBJ1-2	NA	ASSFSSSRGYT
TRBV20-1	TRBJ2-5	NA	SAAGLAGVMETQY
TRBV4-2	TRBJ1-1	few	ASSQGRRGTTEAF
TRBV24-1	TRBJ2-3	few	ATSVVDRVGTDTQY
TRBV7-9	TRBJ2-1	few	ASSLKRTGVDNEQF
TRBV29-1	TRBJ1-2	NA	SVVRDRNYGYT
TRBV12-3/TRBV12-4	TRBJ1-5	many	ASTRLNSPQH
TRBV13	TRBJ2-1	many	ASSFPGQGADEQF
TRBV5-1	TRBJ2-7	many	ASSLTPAGGPLGEQY
TRBV6-2/TRBV6-3	TRBJ1-3	NA	ASSARPSGNTIY
TRBV5-6	TRBJ2-7	many	ASSGDRGRIEQY
TRBV7-3	TRBJ2-7	few	ASSFNGGAPYEQY
TRBV12-3/TRBV12-4	TRBJ1-1	few	ASSGTGQNTEAF
TRBV6-1	TRBJ1-2	NA	ASSLDRALPDGYT
TRBV6-1	TRBJ2-7	many	ASARTSGSYEQY
TRBV20-1	TRBJ2-3	few	SASSHLGTDTQY
TRBV7-9	TRBJ1-1	few	ASSPVFSENTEAF
TRBV6-5	TRBJ2-2	NA	ASSYDRGNTGELF
TRBV9	TRBJ2-3	many	ASSEGLAQKVDTQY
TRBV2	TRBJ2-1	many	ASRRDRSSYNEQF
TRBV20-1	TRBJ2-7	many	SARGTSGYEQY
TRBV18	TRBJ1-4	many	ASSPTFATNEKLF
TRBV14	TRBJ1-4	few	ASSPTGGATNEKLF
TRBV6-1	TRBJ2-7	NA	ASSPSAGTSGEQY
TRBV7-2	TRBJ1-2	many	ASSLIGSGYGYT
TRBV6-5	TRBJ2-7	few	ASSYSDSPYEQY
TRBV12-3/TRBV12-4	TRBJ1-6	NA	ASSLLGTRDPPLH
TRBV7-9	TRBJ1-1	NA	ASSLGIAVNTEAF
TRBV7-2	TRBJ2-3	few	ASSHRGAGVDTQY
TRBV11-2	TRBJ2-2	many	ASSPGPPPGELF
TRBV6-1	TRBJ2-7	NA	ASSPPGDRGYEQY
TRBV3-1	TRBJ1-3	NA	ASNPSLGGTGNTIY
TRBV10-3	TRBJ1-5	few	AISDSLTGRNQPQH
TRBV30	TRBJ1-1	NA	AWTRGGGGTEAF
TRBV2	TRBJ1-1	many	ASARGTEAF
TRBV27	TRBJ2-1	NA	ASSDRVFFDEQF